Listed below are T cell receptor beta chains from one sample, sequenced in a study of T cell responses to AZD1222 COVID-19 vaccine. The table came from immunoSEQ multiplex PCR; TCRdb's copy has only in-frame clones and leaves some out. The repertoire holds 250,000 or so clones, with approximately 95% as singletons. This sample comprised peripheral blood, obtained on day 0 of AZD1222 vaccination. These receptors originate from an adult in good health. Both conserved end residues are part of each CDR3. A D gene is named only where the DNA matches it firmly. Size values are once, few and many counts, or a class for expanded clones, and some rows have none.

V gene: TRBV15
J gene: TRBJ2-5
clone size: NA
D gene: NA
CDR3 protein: CATTYGVQETQYF
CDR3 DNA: TGTGCCACAACTTATGGAGTTCAAGAGACCCAGTACTTC

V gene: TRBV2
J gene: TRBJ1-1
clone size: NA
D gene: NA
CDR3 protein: CASSLQGRVAFF
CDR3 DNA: TGTGCCAGCAGTCTCCAGGGGAGAGTTGCTTTCTTT

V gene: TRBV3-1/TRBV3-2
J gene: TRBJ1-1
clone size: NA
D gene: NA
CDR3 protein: CASSQQGSRGTEAFF
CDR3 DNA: TGTGCCAGCAGCCAACAGGGTTCGCGGGGCACTGAAGCTTTCTTT

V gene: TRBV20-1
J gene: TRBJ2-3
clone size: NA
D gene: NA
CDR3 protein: CSVYLRDTQYF
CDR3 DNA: TGCAGTGTCTATCTGAGGGATACGCAGTATTTT

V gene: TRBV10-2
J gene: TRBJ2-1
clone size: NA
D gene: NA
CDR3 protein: CATTDWGSYNEQFF
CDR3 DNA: TGCGCCACCACGGACTGGGGCTCCTACAATGAGCAGTTCTTC

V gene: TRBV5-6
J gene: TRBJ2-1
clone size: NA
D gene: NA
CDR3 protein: CASSLSSTLNEQFF
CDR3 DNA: TGTGCCAGCAGCTTGAGCAGTACGCTCAATGAGCAGTTCTTC

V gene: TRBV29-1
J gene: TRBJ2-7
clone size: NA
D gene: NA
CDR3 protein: CSVEASAGNEQYF
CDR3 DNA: TGCAGCGTTGAAGCCAGCGCAGGTAACGAGCAGTACTTC

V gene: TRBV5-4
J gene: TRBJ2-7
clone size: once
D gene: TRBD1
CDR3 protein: CASSLIQGAHEQYF
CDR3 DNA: TGTGCCAGCAGCTTGATACAGGGGGCGCACGAGCAGTACTTC

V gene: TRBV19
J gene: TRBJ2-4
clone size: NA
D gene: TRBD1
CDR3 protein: CASRPGQLAKNIQYF
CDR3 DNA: TGTGCCAGTAGGCCGGGACAGTTAGCCAAAAACATTCAGTACTTC

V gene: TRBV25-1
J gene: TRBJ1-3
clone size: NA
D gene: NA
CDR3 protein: CAYPDSHSGNTIYF
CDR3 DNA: TGTGCCTACCCGGACAGCCACTCTGGAAACACCATATATTTT

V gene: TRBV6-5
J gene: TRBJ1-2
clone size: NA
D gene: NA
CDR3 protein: CANRDWNYGYTF
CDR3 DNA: TGTGCCAACCGGGATTGGAACTATGGCTACACCTTC

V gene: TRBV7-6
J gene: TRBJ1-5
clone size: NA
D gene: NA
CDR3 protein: CASSPENNQPQHF
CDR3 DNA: TGTGCCAGCAGCCCCGAGAACAATCAGCCCCAGCATTTT

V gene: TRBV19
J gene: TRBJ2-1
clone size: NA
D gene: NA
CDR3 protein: CASSTYYIIGAPGNEQFF
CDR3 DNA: TGTGCCAGTAGTACCTACTATATCATAGGGGCCCCAGGCAATGAGCAGTTCTTC

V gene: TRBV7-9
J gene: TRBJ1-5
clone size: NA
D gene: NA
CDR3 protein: CASSLSGEGSNQPQHF
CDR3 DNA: TGTGCCAGCAGCTTATCTGGGGAGGGGAGCAATCAGCCCCAGCATTTT

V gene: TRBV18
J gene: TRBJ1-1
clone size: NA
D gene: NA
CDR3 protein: CASTPGADTEAFF
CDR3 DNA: TGTGCCAGTACACCGGGGGCGGACACTGAAGCTTTCTTT

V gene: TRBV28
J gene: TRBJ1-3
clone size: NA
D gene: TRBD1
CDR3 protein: CASSTRGHGNTIYF
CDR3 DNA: TGTGCCAGCAGCACCAGGGGGCATGGAAACACCATATATTTT